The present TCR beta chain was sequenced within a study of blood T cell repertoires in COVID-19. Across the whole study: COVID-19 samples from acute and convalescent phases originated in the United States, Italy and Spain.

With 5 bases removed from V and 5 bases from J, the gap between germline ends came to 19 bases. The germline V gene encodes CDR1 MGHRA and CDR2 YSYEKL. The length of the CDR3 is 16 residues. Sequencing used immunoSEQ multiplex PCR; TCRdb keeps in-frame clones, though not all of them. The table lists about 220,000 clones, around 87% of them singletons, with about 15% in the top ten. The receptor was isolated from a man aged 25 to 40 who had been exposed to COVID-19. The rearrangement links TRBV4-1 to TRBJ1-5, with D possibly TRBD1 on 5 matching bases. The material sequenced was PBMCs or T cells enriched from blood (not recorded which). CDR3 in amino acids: CASSSGIAGRDQPQHF. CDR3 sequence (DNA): TGCGCCAGCAGCTCCGGTATAGCAGGGAGGGATCAGCCCCAGCATTTT.